This T cell receptor (beta chain) was sequenced during a study of T cells expressing NK-cell markers. Study at large: Obtained from sorted CD3+CD56+NKG2C+, CD3+CD56+NKG2C- and CD3+CD56-NKG2C+ T cells were the TCR beta repertoires. Serological testing identified most of the eight sequenced donors as HCMV-seropositive and one as seronegative. Study-wide points: Once again these clonotypes came out on top in the CD3+CD56-NKG2C+ fraction of a few donors.

Comments on this clonotype: Its antigen is currently unknown.

Germline CDR1 and CDR2: SGDLS and YYNGEE. The CDR3 runs 16 residues. TCR beta libraries carry UMIs added by 5'RACE template switching. Using the 5' RACE reads, TCRdb records one entry per CDR3 protein without DNA. The data include fewer than 550,000 distinct CDR3 sequences; the top ten clones carry 1.4%. The rearrangement joins TRBV9 to TRBJ2-6. The TCR sequence derives from a woman between 45 and 60 years old in good health. Material: blood T cells: a sorted CD56 or NKG2C T cell subset, CD4+ or CD8+ T cells, or bulk PBMC T cells (not recorded which). The CDR3 here is CASSRPRDSGANVLTF.